This T cell receptor beta chain was documented in a study of post-analysis software for immune sequencing data. The overall study: Recorded disease courses covered relapsing-remitting, secondary progressive and progressive-relapsing multiple sclerosis. Some patients had no subtype annotation. Study-wide findings and caveats: Controls' normalized Chao1 diversity significantly exceeded that of multiple sclerosis patients. In patients, TRBV5-6, TRBV5-1 and TRBV20-1 belonged to roughly five TRBV segments found more frequently than in controls.

Germline V gives CDR1 SQVTM, CDR2 ANQGSEA. This CDR3 contains 13 residues. V shed 4 bases and J shed 3 bases, with 10 bases lying between them. Unique molecular identifiers were built into the TCR beta cDNA libraries. Once about 0.85 to 11 million T cells were used, hundreds of thousands of cDNA molecules resulted. Using its own MiXCR run on the PCR reads, TCRdb lists one record per CDR3 protein. This sample has about 820,000 distinct CDR3 sequences, with approximately 53% found just once. About this clonotype itself: Its antigen is currently unknown.

Sequenced input: blood. The rearrangement uses TRBV29-1 and TRBJ2-1, with D tentatively TRBD2 (6 bases). This clonotype was sampled from a girl under 18 with multiple sclerosis. The CDR3 region is CSVGAGYYNEQFF. CDR3 in DNA: TGCAGCGTTGGGGCGGGATACTACAATGAGCAGTTCTTC.